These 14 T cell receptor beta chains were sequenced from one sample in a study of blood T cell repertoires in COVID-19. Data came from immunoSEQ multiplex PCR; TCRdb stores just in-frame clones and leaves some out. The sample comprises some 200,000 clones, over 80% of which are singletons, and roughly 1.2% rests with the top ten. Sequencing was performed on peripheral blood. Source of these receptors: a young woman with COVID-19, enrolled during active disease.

This CDR3 reads CASSLLAGGQNTGELFF. Here the CDR3 DNA reads TGTGCCAGCAGCTTACTAGCGGGGGGTCAGAACACCGGGGAGCTGTTTTTT. The gene calls are TRBV7-9 and TRBJ2-2; 11 nucleotides line up with TRBD2. V dropped 2 bases and J dropped 1; count of bases not matched to a gene: 3. The CDR3 consists of 17 residues. The germline V gene encodes CDR1 SEHNR and CDR2 FQNEAQ (reference sequence).

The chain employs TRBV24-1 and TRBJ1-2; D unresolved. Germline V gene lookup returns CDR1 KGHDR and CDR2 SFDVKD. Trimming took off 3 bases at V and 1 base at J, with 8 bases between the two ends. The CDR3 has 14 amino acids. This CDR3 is CATSDRSRNYGYTF. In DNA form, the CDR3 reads TGTGCCACCAGTGATCGAAGCCGTAACTATGGCTACACCTTC.

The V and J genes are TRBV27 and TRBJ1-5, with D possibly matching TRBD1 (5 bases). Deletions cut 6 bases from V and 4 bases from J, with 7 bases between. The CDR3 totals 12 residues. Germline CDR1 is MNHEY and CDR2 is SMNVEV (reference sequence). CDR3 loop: CASRGGNQPQHF. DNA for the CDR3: TGTGCCAGCAGGGGGGGGAATCAGCCCCAGCATTTT.

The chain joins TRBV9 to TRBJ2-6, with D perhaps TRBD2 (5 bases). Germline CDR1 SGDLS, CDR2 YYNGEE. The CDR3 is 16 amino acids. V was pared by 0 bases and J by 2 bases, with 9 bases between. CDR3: CASSVEGEAGANVLTF. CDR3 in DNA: TGTGCCAGCAGCGTAGAGGGAGAGGCTGGGGCCAACGTCCTGACTTTC.

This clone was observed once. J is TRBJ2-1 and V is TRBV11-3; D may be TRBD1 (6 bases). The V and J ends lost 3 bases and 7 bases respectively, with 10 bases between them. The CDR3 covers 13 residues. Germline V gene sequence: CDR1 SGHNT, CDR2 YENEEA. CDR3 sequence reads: CASSLNRGNEQFF. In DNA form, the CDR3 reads TGTGCCAGCAGCTTGAATAGGGGGAATGAGCAGTTCTTC.

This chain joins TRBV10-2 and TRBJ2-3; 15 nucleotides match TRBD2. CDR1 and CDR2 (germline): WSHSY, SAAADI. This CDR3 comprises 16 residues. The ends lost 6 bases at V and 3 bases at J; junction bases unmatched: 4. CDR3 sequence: CASSLGLAGGTDTQYF. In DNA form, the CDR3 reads TGCGCCAGCAGCTTAGGACTAGCGGGAGGGACAGATACGCAGTATTTT.

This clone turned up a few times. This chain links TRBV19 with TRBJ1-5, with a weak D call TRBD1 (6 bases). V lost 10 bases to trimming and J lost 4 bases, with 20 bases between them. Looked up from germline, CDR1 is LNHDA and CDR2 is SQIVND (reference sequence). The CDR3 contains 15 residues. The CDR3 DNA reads TGTGCCACCGAATCGCAGGGGATCGGGAATCAGCCCCAGCATTTT. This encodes CATESQGIGNQPQHF.

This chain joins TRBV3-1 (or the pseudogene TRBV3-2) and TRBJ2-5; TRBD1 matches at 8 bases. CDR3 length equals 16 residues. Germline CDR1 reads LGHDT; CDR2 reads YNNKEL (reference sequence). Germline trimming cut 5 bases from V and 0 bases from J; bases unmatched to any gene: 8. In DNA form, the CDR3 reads TGTGCCAGCAGCACATCAGGGGGCATGTACCAAGAGACCCAGTACTTC. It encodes CASSTSGGMYQETQYF.

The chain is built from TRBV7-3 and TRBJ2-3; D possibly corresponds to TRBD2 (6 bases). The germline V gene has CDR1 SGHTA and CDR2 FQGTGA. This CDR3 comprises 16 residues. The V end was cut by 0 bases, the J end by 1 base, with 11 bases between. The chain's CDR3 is CASSLTRGSGTDTQYF. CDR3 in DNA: TGTGCCAGCAGCTTAACCCGGGGGTCAGGCACAGATACGCAGTATTTT.

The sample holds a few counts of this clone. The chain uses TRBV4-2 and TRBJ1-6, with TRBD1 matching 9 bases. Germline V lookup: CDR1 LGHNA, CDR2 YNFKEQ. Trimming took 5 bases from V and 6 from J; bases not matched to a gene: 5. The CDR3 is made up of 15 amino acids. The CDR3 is CASSLKDRGNSPLHF. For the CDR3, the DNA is TGTGCCAGCAGCTTAAAGGACAGGGGTAATTCACCCCTCCACTTT.

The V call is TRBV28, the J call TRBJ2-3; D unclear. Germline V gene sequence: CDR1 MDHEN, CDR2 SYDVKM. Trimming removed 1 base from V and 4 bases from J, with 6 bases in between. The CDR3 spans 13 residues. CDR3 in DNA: TGTGCCAGCAGTTTATTGCAGGCAGATACGCAGTATTTT. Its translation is CASSLLQADTQYF.

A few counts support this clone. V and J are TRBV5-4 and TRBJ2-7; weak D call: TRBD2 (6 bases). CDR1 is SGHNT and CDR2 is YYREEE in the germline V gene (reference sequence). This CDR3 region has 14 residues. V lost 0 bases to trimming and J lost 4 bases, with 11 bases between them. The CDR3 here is CASSLAGVQYEQYF. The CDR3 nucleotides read TGTGCCAGCAGCTTGGCGGGGGTTCAGTACGAGCAGTACTTC.

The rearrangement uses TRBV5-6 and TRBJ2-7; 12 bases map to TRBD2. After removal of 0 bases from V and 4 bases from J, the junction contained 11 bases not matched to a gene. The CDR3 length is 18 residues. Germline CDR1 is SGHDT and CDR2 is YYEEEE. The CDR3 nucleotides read TGTGCCAGCAGCTTGGCCAAGGCCTCGACTAGCGGGAGTTACGAGCAGTACTTC. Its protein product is CASSLAKASTSGSYEQYF.

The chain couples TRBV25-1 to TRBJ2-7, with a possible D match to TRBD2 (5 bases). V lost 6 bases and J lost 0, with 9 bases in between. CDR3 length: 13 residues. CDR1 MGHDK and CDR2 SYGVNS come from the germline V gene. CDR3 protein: CASRPGFSYEQYF. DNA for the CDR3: TGTGCCAGCAGACCGGGATTCTCCTACGAGCAGTACTTC.